This TCR beta chain derives from a study of blood T cell repertoires in COVID-19. Across the whole study: The samples span acute and convalescent COVID-19 from the United States, Italy and Spain. Sample material is recorded as cDNA or gDNA derived from T cells, B-cell-depleted T cells, or PBMCs.

Deletions cut 3 bases from V and 5 bases from J, with 10 bases between. This CDR3 spans 13 amino acids. Original methodology: It was from reference gene primer amplification that nucleated cell counts were estimated. TCRdb's copy holds only in-frame clones and misses some; the assay was immunoSEQ multiplex PCR. V and J calls and clone size come straight from that table; D and trimming were deduced from the DNA. In the table there are roughly 33,000 clones, about 85% of which are singletons. The sequence derives from a human donor with acute or convalescent COVID-19. The donor label of this sample is uncertain. Sequencing was done on a sample of peripheral blood. V usage is TRBV12-3 or TRBV12-4 and J usage is TRBJ1-1, with D perhaps TRBD1 (6 bases). Here the CDR3 reads CASSLGRGTEAFF. The CDR3, as DNA: TGTGCCAGCAGTTTGGGGAGGGGGACTGAAGCTTTCTTT.